The clone carrying this TCR beta chain was seen at least ten times. Its antigen remains unidentified. The library targeted TCRbeta and was prepared with unique molecular identifiers. Via MiXCR, TCRdb re-called the PCR reads, giving one row per CDR3 protein. This table has roughly 66,000 distinct CDR3 sequences, 4.9% appearing once. This sample stems from a study of T-cell reconstitution after alpha-beta-depleted transplantation in children. Whole-study results and caveats: Several hundred rapidly expanded clones from non-depleted graft cells reportedly supplied alpha-beta T cells about two months post-transplant. Day-60 TCRbeta diversity that was high in some patients was derived from surviving recipient T cells and thymic progenitors.

Per germline, CDR1 SGHRS and CDR2 YFSETQ. This CDR3 comprises 15 residues. V lost 0 bases and J lost 5; bases outside the gene matches: 8. This receptor was obtained from a boy in the first two years of life who had a stem cell transplant for acute myeloid leukemia, so the T cells may come from the graft donor. The chain joins TRBV5-1 to TRBJ2-7; 7 bases match TRBD1. Sequencing used PBMCs, mostly from graft donor cells, obtained 180 days after TCRalphabeta/CD19-depleted stem cell transplant. DNA of the CDR3: TGCGCCAGCAGCTTGGTGGACGACAGGGACCACGAGCAGTACGTC. This translates into CASSLVDDRDHEQYV.